The next 19 T cell receptor beta chains were all read from a single sample in a study of Ad26.COV2.S vaccination and SARS-CoV-2 variants. The method was immunoSEQ multiplex PCR; TCRdb's version includes in-frame clones alone and lacks a portion of them. The sample carries 440,000 or so clones, about 92% recorded once. The treatment denotes: 19 received Ad26.COV2.S at low or high dose, single or two shots; about 5 received placebo; per-sample allocation not given. All samples were drawn on day 63, counting from the first vaccine or placebo injection. The sample here was peripheral blood, taken in a trial of Ad26.COV2.S vaccine versus placebo. These receptors all stem from a person between 18 and 65 years old who received the Ad26.COV2.S COVID-19 vaccine or a placebo.

On this clone itself: The sample contains more than one DNA sequence encoding this CDR3. The CDR3 region has the DNA TGTGCCAGCAGTTACGGAACTAGCGGGGATAATGAGCAGTTCTTC. Its protein product is CASSYGTSGDNEQFF. The V gene is TRBV6-2 or TRBV6-3, the J gene TRBJ2-1, with TRBD2 identical over 10 bases. From germline, CDR1 is MNHEY and CDR2 SVGEGT. V lost 2 bases, J lost 7 bases, and 5 bases stayed unmatched. The length of the CDR3 is 15 residues.

V and J are TRBV9 and TRBJ2-7, with 7 bases matching TRBD1. Trimming cost V 3 bases and J 6 bases; bases outside gene matches: 12. The CDR3 spans 15 residues. The germline V gene encodes CDR1 SGDLS and CDR2 YYNGEE. In DNA, the CDR3 is TGTGCCAGCAGCGCGACAGGGTTGGGGGTGTCCGAGCAGTACTTC. It codes for CASSATGLGVSEQYF.

The gene calls are TRBV27 and TRBJ2-1; no reliable D call. The germline V and J ends were trimmed by 5 bases and 0 bases, with 8 bases remaining between them. The CDR3 spans 14 residues. Looked up from germline, CDR1 is MNHEY and CDR2 is SMNVEV (reference sequence). The CDR3 region is CASSPFSSYNEQFF. CDR3 coding DNA: TGTGCCAGCAGTCCCTTCAGCTCCTACAATGAGCAGTTCTTC.

This chain joins TRBV2 and TRBJ2-7; unclear D gene. V lost 4 bases and J 0 bases, leaving 16 bases between the germline ends. The CDR3 contains 16 residues. Germline-derived CDR1 and CDR2 are SNHLY and FYNNEI. Here the CDR3 reads CASSGFSGVTSYEQYF. CDR3 DNA: TGTGCCAGCAGTGGTTTCTCTGGGGTGACCTCCTACGAGCAGTACTTC.

The chain uses TRBV7-9 and TRBJ2-5, with D possibly TRBD1 on 6 matching bases. The ends were cut back, 4 bases at V and 2 bases at J, with 17 bases in the middle. CDR3 length equals 16 residues. Germline V gene data show CDR1 as SEHNR and CDR2 as FQNEAQ (reference sequence). CDR3 amino acids: CASSSTLQGSQETQYF. CDR3 coding DNA: TGTGCCAGCAGCTCGACTTTACAGGGCTCACAAGAGACCCAGTACTTC.

This chain joins TRBV19 and TRBJ1-1; perhaps TRBD1 as D (6 bases). The CDR3 has 14 residues. Germline lookup yields CDR1 LNHDA and CDR2 SQIVND (reference sequence). Between the trimmed V and J ends, which lost 5 bases and 6 bases, there was a span of 16 bases. Written as DNA, the CDR3 is TGTGCCAGTAGTCTTCGAACAGGGCCCTCTGAAGCTTTCTTT. Encoded protein: CASSLRTGPSEAFF.

The CDR3, as DNA: TGTGCCAGCCAACAGGGGCGTACTGAAGCTTTCTTT. Translating it yields CASQQGRTEAFF. The genes are TRBV12-3 or TRBV12-4 and TRBJ1-1, with 7 bases matching TRBD1. J gave up 5 bases and V 8 bases, and 5 bases lay outside the gene matches. The CDR3 extends over 12 amino acids.

This sequence joins TRBV14 and TRBJ1-6, with D unresolved. The CDR3 is made up of 13 amino acids. Germline V gene lookup returns CDR1 SGHDN and CDR2 FVKESK. Trimming removed 4 bases from V and 7 bases from J, with 8 bases in between. The CDR3 sequence: CASSPFLNSPLHF. The DNA for the CDR3 is TGTGCCAGCAGCCCGTTCCTCAATTCACCCCTCCACTTT.

The J gene is TRBJ2-7, the V gene TRBV6-5; D is ambiguous. This CDR3 region has 13 residues. The germline V gene encodes CDR1 MNHEY and CDR2 SVGAGI. The V gene lost 2 bases and the J gene lost 3 bases, with 8 bases spanning the gap. CDR3 DNA sequence: TGTGCCAGCAGTTACAGGGATGACTACGAGCAGTACTTC. This sequence encodes CASSYRDDYEQYF.

The V gene is TRBV11-2, the J gene TRBJ2-1; unclear D gene. The CDR3 covers 11 residues. Germline assignment: CDR1 SGHAT and CDR2 FQNNGV. Trimming removed 3 bases from V and 10 bases from J, with 7 bases in between. CDR3 loop: CASSFVQEQFF. CDR3 nucleotide sequence: TGTGCCAGCAGCTTTGTCCAAGAGCAGTTCTTC.

The chain uses TRBV5-4 and TRBJ2-3; D gene unclear. The CDR3 loop spans 12 amino acids. The V gene lost 3 bases and the J gene lost 6 bases, with 8 bases spanning the gap. The V gene's germline CDR1 is SGHNT and CDR2 YYREEE (reference sequence). CDR3 bases: TGTGCCAGCAGCTCCAGGAAGGATACGCAGTATTTT. Its translation: CASSSRKDTQYF.

In regard to this clone: The sample carries other DNA sequences with the same CDR3. V is TRBV5-1 and J is TRBJ2-5, with D perhaps matching TRBD1 (6 bases). This CDR3 has 14 residues. Germline CDR1 reads SGHRS; CDR2 reads YFSETQ. Deletions cut 4 bases from V and 2 bases from J, with 12 bases between. CDR3 protein: CASSPGTSQETQYF. CDR3 DNA sequence: TGCGCCAGCAGCCCGGGGACATCACAAGAGACCCAGTACTTC.

This clone was found once. The CDR3: CASSLSRDRGTPELFF. CDR3 in DNA: TGTGCCAGCAGCTTAAGTAGGGACAGGGGAACCCCGGAGCTGTTTTTT. The chain has TRBV7-9 and TRBJ2-2, with 10 bases identical to TRBD1. There are 16 residues in the CDR3. The junction had 10 bases not matched to a gene; V was cut back by 2 bases and J by 10 bases. The V gene's germline CDR1 is SEHNR and CDR2 FQNEAQ (reference sequence).

This clone came up once. The chain couples TRBV5-6 to TRBJ1-1; tentatively, D is TRBD1 (6 bases). CDR3 length: 13 residues. From germline, CDR1 is SGHDT and CDR2 YYEEEE. V was shortened by 2 bases and J by 7 bases, with 12 bases between the two germline ends. CDR3 sequence: CASSFTGRDEAFF. The CDR3 region has the DNA TGTGCCAGCAGCTTTACAGGGAGGGATGAAGCTTTCTTT.

The V gene is TRBV12-3 or TRBV12-4, the J gene TRBJ2-5; possibly TRBD1 for D (6 bases). The CDR3 extends over 13 amino acids. V gave up 3 bases and J gave up 5 bases, with 10 bases separating them. The CDR3 reads CASSLYRVETQYF. The CDR3 region has the DNA TGTGCCAGCAGTTTGTACAGGGTTGAGACCCAGTACTTC.

The chain carries TRBV19 and TRBJ2-1; TRBD2 aligns across 9 bases. CDR3 size: 16 residues. Looked up from germline, CDR1 is LNHDA and CDR2 is SQIVND (reference sequence). V lost 6 bases to trimming and J lost 4 bases; unmatched junction nucleotides: 10. The CDR3 sequence is CASSSGNSGGYNEQFF. The CDR3 DNA follows: TGTGCCAGTAGCTCCGGTAATAGCGGGGGTTACAATGAGCAGTTCTTC.

The chain couples TRBV28 to TRBJ1-5; maybe TRBD1 (5 bases). The CDR3 loop spans 16 amino acids. The V end lost 6 bases, the J end lost 2 bases, and 17 bases lay between the germline ends. CDR1 and CDR2 from the germline V gene are MDHEN and SYDVKM. The CDR3 DNA reads as TGTGCCAGCAGAGGGGAGAGGGGTAATCGCAATCAGCCCCAGCATTTT. This translates into CASRGERGNRNQPQHF.

This chain uses TRBV5-5 with TRBJ1-5; TRBD1 might be the D (6 bases). The V end was cut by 2 bases, the J end by 6 bases, with 9 bases between. There are 13 residues in the CDR3. Germline V gives CDR1 SGHKS, CDR2 YYEKEE (reference sequence). CDR3 coding DNA: TGTGCCAGCAGCTTTGGGGGCGCTCAGCCCCAGCATTTT. It specifies CASSFGGAQPQHF.

V gene TRBV5-4 combines with J gene TRBJ2-5, with D possibly matching TRBD2 (5 bases). V was trimmed by 1 base and J by 1 base, leaving 11 bases between them. Germline CDR1 is SGHNT and CDR2 is YYREEE (reference sequence). There are 15 residues in the CDR3. CDR3 loop: CASSLPGSVQETQYF. The CDR3 DNA follows: TGTGCCAGCAGCTTGCCGGGATCGGTCCAAGAGACCCAGTACTTC.